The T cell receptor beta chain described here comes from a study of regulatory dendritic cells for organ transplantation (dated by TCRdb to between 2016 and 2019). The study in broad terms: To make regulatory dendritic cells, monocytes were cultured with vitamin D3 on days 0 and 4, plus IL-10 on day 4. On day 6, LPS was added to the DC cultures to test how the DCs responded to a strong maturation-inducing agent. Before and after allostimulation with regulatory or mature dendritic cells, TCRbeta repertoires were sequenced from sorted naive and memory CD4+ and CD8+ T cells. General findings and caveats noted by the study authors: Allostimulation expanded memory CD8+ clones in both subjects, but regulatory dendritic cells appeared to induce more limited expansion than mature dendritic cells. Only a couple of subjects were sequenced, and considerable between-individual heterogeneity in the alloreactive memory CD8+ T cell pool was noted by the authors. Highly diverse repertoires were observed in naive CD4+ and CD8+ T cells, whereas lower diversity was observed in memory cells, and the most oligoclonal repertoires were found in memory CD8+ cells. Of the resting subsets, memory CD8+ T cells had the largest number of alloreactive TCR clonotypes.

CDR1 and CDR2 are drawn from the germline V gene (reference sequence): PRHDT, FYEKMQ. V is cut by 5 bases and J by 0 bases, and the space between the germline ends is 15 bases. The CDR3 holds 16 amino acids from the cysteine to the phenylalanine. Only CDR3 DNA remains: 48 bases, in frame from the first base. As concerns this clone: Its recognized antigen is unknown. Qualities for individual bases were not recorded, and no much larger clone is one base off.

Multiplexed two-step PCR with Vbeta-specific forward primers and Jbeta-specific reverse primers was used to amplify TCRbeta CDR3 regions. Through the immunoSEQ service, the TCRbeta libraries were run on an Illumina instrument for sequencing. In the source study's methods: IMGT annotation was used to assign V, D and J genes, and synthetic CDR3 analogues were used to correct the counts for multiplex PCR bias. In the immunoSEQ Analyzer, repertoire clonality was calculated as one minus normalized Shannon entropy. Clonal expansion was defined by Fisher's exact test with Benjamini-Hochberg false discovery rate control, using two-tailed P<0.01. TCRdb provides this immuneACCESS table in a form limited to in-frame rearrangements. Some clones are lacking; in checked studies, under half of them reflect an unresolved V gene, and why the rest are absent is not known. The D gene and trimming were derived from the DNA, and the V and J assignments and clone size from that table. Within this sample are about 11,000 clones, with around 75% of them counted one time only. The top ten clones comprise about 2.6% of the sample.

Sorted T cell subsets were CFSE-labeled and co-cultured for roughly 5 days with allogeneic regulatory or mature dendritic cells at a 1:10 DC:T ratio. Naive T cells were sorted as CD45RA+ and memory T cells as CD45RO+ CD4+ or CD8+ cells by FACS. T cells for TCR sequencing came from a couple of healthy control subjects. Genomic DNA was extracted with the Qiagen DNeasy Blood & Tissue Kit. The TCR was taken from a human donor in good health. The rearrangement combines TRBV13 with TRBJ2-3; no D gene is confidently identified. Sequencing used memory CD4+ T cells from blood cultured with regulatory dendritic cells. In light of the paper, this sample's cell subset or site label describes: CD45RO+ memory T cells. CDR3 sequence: CASSLRTYGSTDTQYF. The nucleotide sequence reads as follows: TGTGCCAGCAGCCTTCGCACCTACGGTAGCACAGATACGCAGTATTTT.